One T cell receptor (beta chain) is described in this entry. Its cognate antigen is unknown. Each of the patients experienced relapse following autologous stem cell transplantation, and their brentuximab vedotin exposure differed. The data were taken from a study of PD-1 blockade in classical Hodgkin lymphoma. Overall study context: Every 2 weeks, patients had 3 mg/kg nivolumab intravenously. Whole-study results and caveats: Diversity in CD4+ TCRs, unlike that measured in CD8+ TCRs, had risen significantly by C4D1. Any patient who commenced nivolumab under 1 year after ASCT was excluded. The study reported lower baseline TCR diversity in newly diagnosed patients than in healthy donors.

TCRdb's copy holds only in-frame clones and misses some; the assay was immunoSEQ multiplex PCR. Of 55,000 to 75,000 clones in the sample, 71% are singletons; the top ten hold less than 9.5%. The CDR3 extends over 13 amino acids. Germline assignment: CDR1 SGHRS and CDR2 YFSETQ. The germline V and J ends were trimmed by 2 bases and 3 bases, with 8 bases remaining between them. The sample here was peripheral blood mononuclear cells (PBMCs), taken before the second cycle of nivolumab. This TCR came from a human donor with classical Hodgkin lymphoma. The chain employs TRBV5-1 and TRBJ1-1, with D unclear. The CDR3 sequence: CASSLGGDTEAFF. CDR3 DNA: TGCGCCAGCAGCTTAGGCGGGGACACTGAAGCTTTCTTT.